Presented here are 28 T cell receptor beta chains from one specimen sequenced in a study of blood T cell repertoires in COVID-19. Sequencing was performed with immunoSEQ multiplex PCR; in TCRdb, only in-frame clones are kept and a portion is missing. The profile shows 300,000 to 450,000 clones, 85% to 90% of them singletons. Specimen: PBMCs or T cells enriched from blood (not recorded which). These receptors all stem from a woman between 25 and 40 years old who had been exposed to COVID-19.

The J gene is TRBJ2-5, the V gene TRBV7-9; 7 bases align to TRBD2. The trim removed 2 bases at V and 2 bases at J, leaving 2 bases unmatched. CDR1 is SEHNR and CDR2 is FQNEAQ in the germline V gene (reference sequence). This CDR3 has 14 residues. CDR3: CASSLLGLQETQYF. The CDR3 DNA sequence: TGTGCCAGCAGCTTACTGGGACTACAAGAGACCCAGTACTTC. Looking up the rest from reference TRBV7-9 and TRBJ2-5 gives the full variable domain: DTGVSQNPRHKITKRGQNVTFRCDPISEHNRLYWYRQTLGQGPEFLTYFQNEAQLEKSRLLSDRFSAERPKGSFSTLEIQRTEQGDSAMYLCASSLLGLQETQYFGPGTRLLVL.

The chain carries TRBV10-2 and TRBJ1-4; weak D call: TRBD1 (5 bases). The CDR3 totals 15 residues. CDR1 is WSHSY and CDR2 is SAAADI in the germline V gene. V dropped 8 bases and J dropped 8 bases, with 21 bases sitting between them. As DNA, the CDR3 is TGCGCCAGCCGGCGGGGGTCTGGGACGGTGGAAAAACTGTTTTTT. Residues: CASRRGSGTVEKLFF.

The J gene is TRBJ2-2, the V gene TRBV18, with 12 bases lining up with TRBD2. Germline CDR1 is KGHSH and CDR2 is LQKENI. V trimming: 3 bases; J trimming: 6 bases; junction bases outside the gene matches: 14. The CDR3 runs to 19 residues. CDR3 protein: CASSPYLAGGPSDSGELFF. The DNA of the CDR3 is TGTGCCAGCTCACCCTACCTAGCGGGAGGGCCGAGTGATTCCGGGGAGCTGTTTTTT.

This chain uses TRBV6-2 or TRBV6-3 with TRBJ2-7; 10 bases align to TRBD2. V was pared by 4 bases and J by 7 bases, with 10 bases of the junction left unmatched. CDR1 and CDR2 from the germline V gene are MNHEY and SVGEGT. This CDR3 has 15 amino acids. Here the CDR3 reads CASSSSLAGDQEQYF. In DNA, the CDR3 is TGTGCCAGCAGTTCCTCCCTAGCGGGAGACCAGGAGCAGTACTTC.

This clone was seen just once. The chain has TRBV20-1 and TRBJ1-5, with 10 nucleotides matching TRBD1. The V segment lost 3 bases and the J segment 6 bases; nucleotides outside the gene matches: 5. Germline CDR1 DFQATT, CDR2 SNEGSKA (reference sequence). This CDR3 comprises 14 residues. The CDR3 sequence: CSASADRGVQPQHF. CDR3 bases: TGCAGTGCTAGTGCGGACAGGGGGGTTCAGCCCCAGCATTTT.

V usage is TRBV3-1 (or the pseudogene TRBV3-2) and J usage is TRBJ1-5; TRBD1 agrees at 7 bases. V was pared by 0 bases and J by 4 bases, with 6 bases of the junction left unmatched. The CDR3 consists of 16 residues. CDR1 and CDR2 from the germline V gene are LGHDT and YNNKEL (reference sequence). The CDR3: CASSQDPTGRNQPQHF. In nucleotides, the CDR3 is TGTGCCAGCAGCCAAGACCCGACAGGGAGAAATCAGCCCCAGCATTTT.

The rearrangement joins TRBV28 to TRBJ1-5; no reliable D call. This CDR3 comprises 13 residues. Between the trimmed V and J ends, which lost 7 bases and 7 bases, there was a span of 14 bases. Germline V gives CDR1 MDHEN, CDR2 SYDVKM. CDR3 DNA: TGTGCCAGCAACCAACGAGAGGGCCAGCCCCAGCATTTT. Its translation is CASNQREGQPQHF.

The chain employs TRBV3-1 (or the pseudogene TRBV3-2) and TRBJ1-1, with D maybe TRBD1 (6 bases). Germline CDR1 is LGHDT and CDR2 is YNNKEL (reference sequence). CDR3 length: 16 residues. The V end lost 0 bases, the J end lost 11 bases, and 22 bases lay between the germline ends. The CDR3 nucleotides are TGTGCCAGCAGCCAAGATCTGACAGGAATGGGACGAAAGGCTTTCTTT. Its protein is CASSQDLTGMGRKAFF.

The CDR3, as DNA: TGTGCCAGCAGCCCTAGCGGGATCGGGGAGCAGTACTTC. Residues: CASSPSGIGEQYF. V and J are TRBV28 and TRBJ2-7; 9 positions agree with TRBD2. Losses at the gene ends were 6 bases for V and 7 bases for J; bases not matched to a gene: 7. CDR1 and CDR2 from the germline V gene are MDHEN and SYDVKM. The CDR3 is 13 residues long.

This chain uses TRBV6-5 with TRBJ2-7, with 9 bases lining up with TRBD1. The germline V gene has CDR1 MNHEY and CDR2 SVGAGI. This CDR3 region has 15 residues. V shed 6 bases, J shed 3 bases, and the junction held 9 bases outside the gene matches. CDR3: CASSLQGAHIYEQYF. The CDR3 bases are TGTGCCAGCAGCCTACAGGGGGCCCACATCTACGAGCAGTACTTC.

This chain uses TRBV6-4 with TRBJ1-2, with 11 bases that match TRBD1. The CDR3 consists of 17 residues. CDR1 and CDR2 from the germline V gene are MRHNA and SNTAGT. V shed 3 bases, J shed 1 base, and the junction held 7 bases outside the gene matches. The CDR3 DNA is TGTGCCAGCAGTGAAACCCGGGACAGGGGGGGTAACTATGGCTACACCTTC. Protein: CASSETRDRGGNYGYTF.

The chain combines TRBV10-1 with TRBJ2-2; TRBD1 matches at 8 bases. This CDR3 has 17 amino acids. J was trimmed by 1 base and V by 0 bases; bases with no gene match: 4. Germline V lookup: CDR1 WNHNN, CDR2 SYGVQD (reference sequence). CDR3 in amino acids: CASSESWGQENTGELFF. The CDR3 coding sequence is TGCGCCAGCAGTGAGTCCTGGGGACAGGAGAACACCGGGGAGCTGTTTTTT.

The rearrangement uses TRBV21-1 and TRBJ2-7; the table calls TRBD2, which could not be checked here. TRBV21-1 is noted as a pseudogene. CDR3 size: 19 residues. The CDR3 coding sequence is TGTGCCAGCAGCACAAAATGGACTAGCGGGAGTCGGGGGACCTACGAGCAGTACTTC. Its translation: CASSTKWTSGSRGTYEQYF.

There are a few counts of this clone. V is TRBV3-1 (or the pseudogene TRBV3-2) and J is TRBJ1-1; weak D call: TRBD1 (6 bases). Per germline, CDR1 LGHDT and CDR2 YNNKEL (reference sequence). This CDR3 is 14 amino acids long. Trimming removed 5 bases from V and 5 bases from J, with 15 bases in between. The CDR3 DNA sequence: TGTGCCAGCAGCTTAGGGACAAGGGCAACTGAAGCTTTCTTT. This gives the protein CASSLGTRATEAFF.

CDR3 sequence reads: CASSWTGLAGSNEQFF. The CDR3 DNA reads as TGCGCCAGCAGCTGGACAGGACTAGCGGGAAGCAATGAGCAGTTCTTC. The chain uses TRBV5-1 and TRBJ2-1; 12 bases match TRBD2. V lost 3 bases, J lost 6 bases, and 7 bases stayed unmatched. CDR1 is SGHRS, CDR2 YFSETQ, per germline. CDR3 length: 16 residues.

The chain employs TRBV9 and TRBJ2-1, with D possibly being TRBD2 (7 bases). The CDR3 loop spans 15 amino acids. Germline CDR1 SGDLS, CDR2 YYNGEE. Trimming removed 2 bases at V and 9 bases at J, with 18 bases between. The CDR3 sequence: CASSVSRGGFSEQFF. CDR3 sequence (DNA): TGTGCCAGCAGCGTCAGTCGCGGGGGCTTTAGTGAGCAGTTCTTC.

The genes are TRBV24-1 and TRBJ1-1; D gene unclear. Germline V lookup: CDR1 KGHDR, CDR2 SFDVKD. The CDR3 covers 13 residues. V was trimmed by 5 bases and J by 3 bases, leaving 9 bases between them. The CDR3 is CATSAREDTEAFF. The DNA of the CDR3 is TGTGCCACCAGTGCCCGAGAGGACACTGAAGCTTTCTTT.

The V call is TRBV7-3, the J call TRBJ2-6; 7 nucleotides line up with TRBD1. V lost 5 bases to trimming and J lost 2 bases; unmatched junction nucleotides: 9. In germline, CDR1 is SGHTA, CDR2 FQGTGA. The CDR3 covers 17 residues. CDR3 protein: CASSPQGVLTGANVLTF. CDR3 in DNA: TGTGCCAGCAGCCCCCAGGGGGTCCTCACTGGGGCCAACGTCCTGACTTTC.

V and J are TRBV2 and TRBJ2-3, with TRBD2 matching 7 bases. The CDR3 runs 15 residues. Germline V gene data show CDR1 as SNHLY and CDR2 as FYNNEI. V was clipped by 7 bases and J by 2 bases; unmatched bases: 9. The CDR3 DNA is TGTGCCAGCACCATCCTAGCGGACTCCACAGATACGCAGTATTTT. Amino acid sequence: CASTILADSTDTQYF.

The V call is TRBV9, the J call TRBJ2-1; tentatively, D is TRBD2 (6 bases). CDR1 is SGDLS and CDR2 is YYNGEE in the germline V gene. The V gene lost 4 bases and the J gene lost 11 bases, with 13 bases spanning the gap. This CDR3 contains 12 residues. The CDR3 loop reads CASSSDSGKQFF. The DNA for the CDR3 is TGTGCCAGCAGCTCAGATAGCGGTAAGCAGTTCTTC.

The rearrangement links TRBV11-3 to TRBJ2-3, with TRBD2 identical over 10 bases. Germline V lookup: CDR1 SGHNT, CDR2 YENEEA. V lost 5 bases and J lost 0; bases outside the gene matches: 5. This CDR3 spans 16 amino acids. CDR3 protein: CASSPLAGGSTDTQYF. For the CDR3, the DNA is TGTGCCAGCAGCCCCTTAGCGGGAGGCAGCACAGATACGCAGTATTTT.

This clone was detected only once. The chain carries TRBV11-2 and TRBJ2-7, with TRBD2 as a possible D gene (6 bases). This CDR3 is 12 amino acids long. The V gene lost 2 bases and the J gene lost 7 bases, with 9 bases spanning the gap. The germline gives CDR1 SGHAT, CDR2 FQNNGV. For the CDR3, the DNA is TGTGCCAGCAGCTTACAGACTAGAGAGCAGTACTTC. Translating gives CASSLQTREQYF.

J is TRBJ2-7 and V is TRBV27; no reliable D call. This CDR3 is built from 11 residues. V was shortened by 2 bases and J by 6 bases, with 5 bases between the two germline ends. Germline CDR1 reads MNHEY; CDR2 reads SMNVEV (reference sequence). CDR3 nucleotide sequence: TGTGCCAGCAGTTTAGGCGGCGAGCAGTACTTC. Protein: CASSLGGEQYF.

The chain joins TRBV11-3 to TRBJ1-1; D uncertain. There are 11 residues in the CDR3. V was clipped by 4 bases and J by 8 bases, with 8 bases between them. CDR1 is SGHNT and CDR2 is YENEEA in the germline V gene. This CDR3 is CASSSTPEAFF. In DNA form, the CDR3 reads TGTGCCAGCAGCTCCACTCCAGAAGCTTTCTTT. Complete variable domain (other parts from reference TRBV11-3 and TRBJ1-1): EAGVVQSPRYKIIEKKQPVAFWCNPISGHNTLYWYLQNLGQGPELLIRYENEEAVDDSQLPKDRFSAERLKGVDSTLKIQPAELGDSAVYLCASSSTPEAFFGQGTRLTVV.

For the CDR3, the DNA is TGTGCCAGCAGTTTCGGGGGGCGGGAGCAGTACTTC. Translated, it gives CASSFGGREQYF. The chain carries TRBV27 and TRBJ2-7, with TRBD2 as a possible D gene (7 bases). V was cut by 3 bases and J by 7 bases, with 10 bases left in between. The CDR3 is made up of 12 amino acids. Germline CDR1 and CDR2: MNHEY and SMNVEV (reference sequence).

CDR3 sequence: CASTTAGYEQYF. The CDR3 DNA reads as TGTGCCAGCACTACCGCAGGATACGAGCAGTACTTC. The V call is TRBV6-5, the J call TRBJ2-7; D gene unclear. The CDR3 contains 12 residues. Trimming left V 7 bases short and J 4 bases short, with 11 bases between. CDR1 MNHEY and CDR2 SVGAGI come from the germline V gene.

The chain is built from TRBV4-2 and TRBJ1-4, with D possibly being TRBD1 (6 bases). Trimming took 4 bases from V and 3 from J, leaving 12 bases between them. CDR1 and CDR2 (germline): LGHNA, YNFKEQ. This CDR3 is 15 amino acids long. This chain's CDR3 is CASSRGGAANEKLFF. The CDR3 coding sequence is TGTGCCAGCAGCCGGGGGGGGGCGGCTAATGAAAAACTGTTTTTT.

The V call is TRBV12-3 or TRBV12-4, the J call TRBJ2-4; D gene uncertain. There are 13 residues in the CDR3. Trimming left V 6 bases short and J 6 bases short, with 12 bases between. The CDR3 region is CASSSRTGNIQYF. CDR3 DNA: TGTGCCAGCAGCTCACGAACCGGAAACATTCAGTACTTC.